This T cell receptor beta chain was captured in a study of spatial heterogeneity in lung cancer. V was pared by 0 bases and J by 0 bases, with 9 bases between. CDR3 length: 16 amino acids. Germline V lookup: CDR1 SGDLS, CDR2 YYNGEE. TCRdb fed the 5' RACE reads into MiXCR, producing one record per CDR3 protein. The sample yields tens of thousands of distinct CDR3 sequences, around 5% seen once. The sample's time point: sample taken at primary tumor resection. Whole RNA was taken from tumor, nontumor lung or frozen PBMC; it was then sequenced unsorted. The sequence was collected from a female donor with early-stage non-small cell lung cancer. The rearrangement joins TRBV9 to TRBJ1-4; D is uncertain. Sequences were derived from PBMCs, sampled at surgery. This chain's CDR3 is CASSVGSPATNEKLFF. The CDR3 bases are TGTGCCAGCAGCGTAGGGTCCCCTGCAACTAATGAAAAACTGTTTTTT. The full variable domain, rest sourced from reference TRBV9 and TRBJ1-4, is DSGVTQTPKHLITATGQRVTLRCSPRSGDLSVYWYQQSLDQGLQFLIQYYNGEERAKGNILERFSAQQFPDLHSELNLSSLELGDSALYFCASSVGSPATNEKLFFGSGTQLSVL.